A single sample is the source of the 9 T cell receptor beta chains below, sequenced in a study of blood T cells in healthy people across ages. Sample-barcoded 5' priming and a J-beta primer mix drove a second PCR of roughly 6 to 12 cycles. Each CDR3 protein is one row after TCRdb ran MiXCR on the 5' RACE reads. The table has approximately 810,000 distinct CDR3 sequences, 29% seen once. The sample consisted of blood. Source of these receptors: a woman older than 75 in good health.

This clonotype has just a few counts. V gene TRBV14 combines with J gene TRBJ1-1, with 9 bases identical to TRBD1. Germline-derived CDR1 and CDR2 are SGHDN and FVKESK. The CDR3 is made up of 15 amino acids. V lost 4 bases and J lost 5; bases outside the gene matches: 8. The CDR3 sequence is CASSRKQGAVTEAFF. The CDR3 coding sequence is TGTGCCAGCAGCCGCAAACAGGGGGCTGTAACTGAAGCTTTCTTT.

The genes are TRBV5-6 and TRBJ2-4; 8 nucleotides line up with TRBD1. V dropped 5 bases and J dropped 5; count of bases not matched to a gene: 21. The CDR3 consists of 19 residues. Germline V gene sequence: CDR1 SGHDT, CDR2 YYEEEE. The CDR3 reads CASSLLGQGAVGLQNIQYF. The CDR3, as DNA: TGTGCCAGCAGTTTGCTAGGGCAGGGGGCCGTAGGGTTACAAAACATTCAGTACTTC.

This clonotype came up many times. The genes are TRBV5-1 and TRBJ2-3; TRBD1 agrees at 10 bases. Germline V gene data show CDR1 as SGHRS and CDR2 as YFSETQ. The V segment lost 3 bases and the J segment 4 bases; nucleotides outside the gene matches: 5. CDR3 length: 15 residues. The CDR3 bases are TGCGCCAGCAGCTCCGGGACAGGGGTACCAGATACGCAGTATTTT. Translation: CASSSGTGVPDTQYF.

The genes are TRBV11-2 and TRBJ1-1; TRBD1 is a possible D gene (6 bases). Germline lookup yields CDR1 SGHAT and CDR2 FQNNGV. The CDR3 is 15 amino acids. The V and J ends lost 5 bases and 1 base respectively, with 14 bases between them. Written as DNA, the CDR3 is TGTGCCAGCAGCACATACAGGGCTGGGAACACTGAAGCTTTCTTT. Residues: CASSTYRAGNTEAFF. Filled out from reference TRBV11-2 and TRBJ1-1, the complete variable domain reads EAGVAQSPRYKIIEKRQSVAFWCNPISGHATLYWYQQILGQGPKLLIQFQNNGVVDDSQLPKDRFSAERLKGVDSTLKIQPAKLEDSAVYLCASSTYRAGNTEAFFGQGTRLTVV.

In this sample, this clonotype turned up many times. One end of the junction is discordant with germline, which a read error may explain. J is TRBJ2-5 and V is TRBV10-2; 10 bases line up with TRBD2. Germline CDR1 is WSHSY and CDR2 is SAAADI. The CDR3 is 13 amino acids. CDR3: CASRGLAQETQYF. The CDR3 coding sequence is TGTGCCAGCAGGGGACTAGCGCAAGAGACCCAGTACTTC.

This clonotype was counted ten times or more. This rearrangement joins TRBV21-1 to TRBJ2-5; no DNA check was done on the table's D call, TRBD1. TRBV21-1 is marked as a pseudogene. This CDR3 is built from 11 residues. The CDR3 DNA sequence: TGTGCCAGCGACAGGCAAGAGACCCAGTACTTC. Translation gives CASDRQETQYF.

This rearrangement joins TRBV5-1 to TRBJ1-6, with TRBD1 matching 8 bases. The CDR3 runs 14 residues. Germline loops: CDR1 SGHRS, CDR2 YFSETQ. J gave up 6 bases and V 6 bases, and 5 bases lay outside the gene matches. In DNA, the CDR3 is TGCGCCAGCACGGGAGGACAGGGTAATTCACCCCTCCACTTT. Translating gives CASTGGQGNSPLHF.

With regard to this clonotype: A much larger clone lies one base from this, so it may be a read error. V and J are TRBV7-2 and TRBJ2-4, with D hard to call. The DNA end is more similar to TRBJ2-5, so the J call may be wrong. This CDR3 is built from 13 residues. The germline V gene encodes CDR1 SGHTA and CDR2 FQGNSA. CDR3 nucleotide sequence: TGTGCCAGCAGCTTACACGGTTCAGAGACCCAGTACTTC. It is translated as CASSLHGSETQYF.

V usage is TRBV20-1 and J usage is TRBJ2-5; TRBD2 aligns across 11 bases. J was trimmed by 5 bases and V by 0 bases; bases with no gene match: 5. The CDR3 covers 15 residues. CDR1 is DFQATT, CDR2 SNEGSKA, per germline (reference sequence). CDR3 coding DNA: TGCAGTGCTAGAGATCCACTAGCGGGGGCTGAGACCCAGTACTTC. Protein product: CSARDPLAGAETQYF.